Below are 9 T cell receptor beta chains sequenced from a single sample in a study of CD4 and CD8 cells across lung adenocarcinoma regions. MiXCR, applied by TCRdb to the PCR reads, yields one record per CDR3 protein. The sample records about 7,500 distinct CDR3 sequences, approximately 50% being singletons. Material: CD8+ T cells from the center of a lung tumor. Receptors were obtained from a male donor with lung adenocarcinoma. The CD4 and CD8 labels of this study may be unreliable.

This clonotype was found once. CDR3 nucleotide sequence: TGTGCCAGCAGTCCTGACGGACTATATGGCTACACCTTC. Encoded protein: CASSPDGLYGYTF. This sequence joins TRBV27 and TRBJ1-2; D is ambiguous. The V gene lost 5 bases and the J gene lost 5 bases, with 12 bases spanning the gap. CDR3 length: 13 residues. Germline V gives CDR1 MNHEY, CDR2 SMNVEV (reference sequence).

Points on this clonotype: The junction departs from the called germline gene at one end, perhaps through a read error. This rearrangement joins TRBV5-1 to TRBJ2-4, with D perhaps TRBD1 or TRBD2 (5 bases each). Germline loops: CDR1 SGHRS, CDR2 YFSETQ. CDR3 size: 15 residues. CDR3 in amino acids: CASSPGRRAKNMQYF. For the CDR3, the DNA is TGCGCCAGCAGCCCGGGGCGGCGAGCCAAAAACATGCAGTACTTC.

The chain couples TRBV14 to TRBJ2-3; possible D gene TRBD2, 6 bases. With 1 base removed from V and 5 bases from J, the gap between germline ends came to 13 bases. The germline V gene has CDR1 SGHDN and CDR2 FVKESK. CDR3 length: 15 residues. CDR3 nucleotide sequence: TGTGCCAGCAGCCAAGGACTAGTCGGGCGAGATACGCAGTATTTT. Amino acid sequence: CASSQGLVGRDTQYF.

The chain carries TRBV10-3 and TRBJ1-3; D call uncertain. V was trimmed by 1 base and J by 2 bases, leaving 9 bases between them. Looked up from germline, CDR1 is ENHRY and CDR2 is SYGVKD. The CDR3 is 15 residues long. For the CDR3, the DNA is TGTGCCATCAGTGAGTGGATGGTTACTGGAAACACCATATATTTT. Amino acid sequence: CAISEWMVTGNTIYF.

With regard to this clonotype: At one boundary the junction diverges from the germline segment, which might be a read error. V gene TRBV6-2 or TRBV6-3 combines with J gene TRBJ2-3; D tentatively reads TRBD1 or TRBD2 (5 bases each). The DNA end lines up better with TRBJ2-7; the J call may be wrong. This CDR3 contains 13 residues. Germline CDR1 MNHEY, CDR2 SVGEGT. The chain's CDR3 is CASGLPAKNTQYF. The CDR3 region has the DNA TGCGCCTCGGGGCTACCCGCCAAAAACACGCAGTACTTC.

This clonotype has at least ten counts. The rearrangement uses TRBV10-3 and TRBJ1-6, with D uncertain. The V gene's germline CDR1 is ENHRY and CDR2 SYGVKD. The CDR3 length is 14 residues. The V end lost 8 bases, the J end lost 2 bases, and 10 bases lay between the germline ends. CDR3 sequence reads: CAIRGWAYNSPLHF. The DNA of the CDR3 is TGTGCCATCCGAGGGTGGGCCTATAATTCACCCCTCCACTTT.

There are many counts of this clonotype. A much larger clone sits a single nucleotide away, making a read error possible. Here the CDR3 DNA reads TGTGCCACCCCAGAGGGGGGTGGGCTCTACGAGCAGTTCTTC. Translating gives CATPEGGGLYEQFF. J is TRBJ2-1 and V is TRBV6-1, with D tentatively TRBD1 or TRBD2 (6 bases each). The germline V gene has CDR1 MNHNS and CDR2 SASEGT. The CDR3 sequence is 14 residues long. V lost 10 bases, J lost 10 bases, and 23 bases lay in between.

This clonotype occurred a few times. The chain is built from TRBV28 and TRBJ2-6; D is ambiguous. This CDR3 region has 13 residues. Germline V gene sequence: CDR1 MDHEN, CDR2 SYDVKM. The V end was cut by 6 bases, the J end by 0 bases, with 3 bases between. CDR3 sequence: CASSDSGANVLTF. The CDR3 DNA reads TGTGCCAGCAGCGACTCTGGGGCCAACGTCCTGACTTTC.

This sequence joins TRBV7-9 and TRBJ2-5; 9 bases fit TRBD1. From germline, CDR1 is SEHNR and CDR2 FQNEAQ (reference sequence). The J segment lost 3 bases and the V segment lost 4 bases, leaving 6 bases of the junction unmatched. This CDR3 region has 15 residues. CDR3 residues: CASSSTRTGEETQYF. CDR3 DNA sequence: TGTGCCAGCAGCTCTACACGGACAGGGGAAGAGACCCAGTACTTC. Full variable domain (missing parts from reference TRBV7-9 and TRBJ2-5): DTGVSQNPRHKITKRGQNVTFRCDPISEHNRLYWYRQTLGQGPEFLTYFQNEAQLEKSRLLSDRFSAERPKGSFSTLEIQRTEQGDSAMYLCASSSTRTGEETQYFGPGTRLLVL.